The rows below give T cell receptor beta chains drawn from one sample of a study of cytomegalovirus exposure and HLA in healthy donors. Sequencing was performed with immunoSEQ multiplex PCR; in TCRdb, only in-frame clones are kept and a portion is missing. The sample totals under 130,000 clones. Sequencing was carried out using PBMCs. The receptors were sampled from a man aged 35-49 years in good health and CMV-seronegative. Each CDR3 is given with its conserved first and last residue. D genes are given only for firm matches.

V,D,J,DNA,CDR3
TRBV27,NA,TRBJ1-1,TGTGCCAGCAGCCGGGGGTTGATGAACACTGAAGCTTTCTTT,CASSRGLMNTEAFF
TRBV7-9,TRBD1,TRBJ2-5,TGTGCCAGCAGCTTCCCGGGACAGGGGGCTTGGGAGCAGTACTTC,CASSFPGQGAWEQYF
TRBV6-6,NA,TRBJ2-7,TGTGCCAGCAGCCGGTGGGGCTCCAGCGGGACAAACGAGCAGTACTTC,CASSRWGSSGTNEQYF
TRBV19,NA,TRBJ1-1,TGTGCCAGTAGTATCCTGGGGCAGGGGAACACTGAAGCTTTCTTT,CASSILGQGNTEAFF
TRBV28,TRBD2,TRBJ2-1,TGTGCCAGCAGTTTAGGCGGGAGTTTAGATGAGCAGTTCTTC,CASSLGGSLDEQFF
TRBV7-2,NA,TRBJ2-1,TGTGCCAGGAGCTCGGGACTTATTGAGCAGTTCTTC,CARSSGLIEQFF
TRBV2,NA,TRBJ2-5,TGTGCCAGCAGTGACCCCGTCGCGCTAAAGACCCAGTACTTC,CASSDPVALKTQYF
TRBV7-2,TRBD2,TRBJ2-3,TGTGCCAGCAGCTTAGCTCCCAGCGGGAGGGCGAATACGCAGTATTTT,CASSLAPSGRANTQYF
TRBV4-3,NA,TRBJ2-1,TGCGCCAGCAGCCAAGGTCGCGGGGACCTGATGGATGAGCAGTTCTTC,CASSQGRGDLMDEQFF
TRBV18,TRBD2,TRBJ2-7,TGTGCCAGCTCACCACTAGGCGGGAGTGGGGACGAGCAGTACTTC,CASSPLGGSGDEQYF
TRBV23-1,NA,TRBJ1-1,TGCGCCAGCGCCGGGGACACCTATGAAGCTTTCTTT,CASAGDTYEAFF
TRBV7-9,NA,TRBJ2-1,TGTGCCAGCAGCTTAGAGGGCAGGGGAAATGAGCAGTTCTTC,CASSLEGRGNEQFF
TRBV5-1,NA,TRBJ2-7,TGCGCCAGCAGGGAACGAGCGGACCAATACGAGCAGTACTTC,CASRERADQYEQYF
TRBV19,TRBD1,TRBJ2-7,TGTGCCAGTACCCAAGACAGGGGATCCCCCTACGAGCAGTACTTC,CASTQDRGSPYEQYF
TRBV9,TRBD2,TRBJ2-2,TGTGCCAGCAGCGTAGTGACTAGCGGGGCCGGGGAGCTGTTTTTT,CASSVVTSGAGELFF
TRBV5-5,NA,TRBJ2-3,TGTGCCAGCAGAGGAGATTCAGGGGATACGCAGTATTTT,CASRGDSGDTQYF
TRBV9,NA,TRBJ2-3,TGTGCCAGCAGCGTAGGCATTGCCTCGGGCACAGATACGCAGTATTTT,CASSVGIASGTDTQYF
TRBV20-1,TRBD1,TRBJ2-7,TGCAGTGCCCGGGACAGACAAGAGCAGTACTTC,CSARDRQEQYF
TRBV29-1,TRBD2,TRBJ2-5,TGCAGCTCTATTGGACTAGCAGAGACCCAGTACTTC,CSSIGLAETQYF
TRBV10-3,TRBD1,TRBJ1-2,TGTGCCACGGGTGGAGACAGGGGAAGAGGGAACTATGGCTACACCTTC,CATGGDRGRGNYGYTF
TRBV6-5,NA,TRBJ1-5,TGTGCCAGCAGACCACACAGGGTCGGGCAGCCCCAGCATTTT,CASRPHRVGQPQHF
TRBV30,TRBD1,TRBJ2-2,TGTGCCTGGAGTGTACAGGACAGGGACGGGGAGCTGTTTTTT,CAWSVQDRDGELFF
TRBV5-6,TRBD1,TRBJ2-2,TGTGCCAGCAGCTTCCGGACAGGAGCTAACACCGGGGAGCTGTTTTTT,CASSFRTGANTGELFF
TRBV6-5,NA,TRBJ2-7,TGTGCCAGCAGTTTCCAGGGGCTCAAGGGATCCTACGAGCAGTACTTC,CASSFQGLKGSYEQYF
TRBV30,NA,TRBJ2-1,TGTGCCTGGAGTGTGGGGGGTGAGCAGTTCTTC,CAWSVGGEQFF
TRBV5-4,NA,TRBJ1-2,TGTGCCAGCAGCTTGGACCGGCGGGGCTACACCTTC,CASSLDRRGYTF
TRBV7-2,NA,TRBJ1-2,TGTGCCAGCAGCTCGATGGCTGCTGATGGCTACACCTTC,CASSSMAADGYTF
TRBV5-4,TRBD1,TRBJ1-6,TGTGCCAGCAGCGCGGGACAGTTCTCCTATAATTCACCCCTCCACTTT,CASSAGQFSYNSPLHF
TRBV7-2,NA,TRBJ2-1,TGTGCCAGCAGCTTAACTAGTGTTGGGCGTCATGAGCAGTTCTTC,CASSLTSVGRHEQFF
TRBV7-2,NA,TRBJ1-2,TGTGCCAGCACCCCGGTCGGTTCGGGGTATGGCTACACCTTC,CASTPVGSGYGYTF
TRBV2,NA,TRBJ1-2,TGTGCCAGCTCATCCCCGACAGCTAACTATGGCTACACCTTC,CASSSPTANYGYTF
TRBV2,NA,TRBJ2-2,TGTGCCAGCAGTGAATTGGGGGAGGTCGGGGAGCTGTTTTTT,CASSELGEVGELFF
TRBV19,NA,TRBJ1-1,TGTGCCAGTAGTATAGTCCCTTTCATGGCGGAGAACACTGAAGCTTTCTTT,CASSIVPFMAENTEAFF
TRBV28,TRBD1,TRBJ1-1,TGTGCCAGCAGTTTACTGAAGGGGGCAGCTGAAGCTTTCTTT,CASSLLKGAAEAFF
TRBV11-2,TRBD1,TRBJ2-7,TGTGCCAGCAGCTTAGGACAGGGGCTCGAGCAGTACTTC,CASSLGQGLEQYF
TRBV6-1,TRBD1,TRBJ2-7,TGTGCCAGCAGGGGAACCGGGACAGGATTTCGCGAGCAGTACTTC,CASRGTGTGFREQYF
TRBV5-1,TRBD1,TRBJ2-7,TGCGCCAGCAGCCCATGGACAGGGGTTATCTACGAGCAGTACTTC,CASSPWTGVIYEQYF
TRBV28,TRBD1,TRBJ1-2,TGTGCCGGCCGAACAGGGGACTATGGCTACACCTTC,CAGRTGDYGYTF
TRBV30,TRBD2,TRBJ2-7,TGTGCCTGGAAGCGGGAGGGCTACGAGCAGTACTTC,CAWKREGYEQYF
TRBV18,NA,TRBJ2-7,TGTGCCAGCTCACCACCGTCCGGGAGCTCCTACGAGCAGTACTTC,CASSPPSGSSYEQYF
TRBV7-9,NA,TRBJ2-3,TGTGCCAGCAGCTTACTTTCTCCAGGGTCCACAGATACGCAGTATTTT,CASSLLSPGSTDTQYF
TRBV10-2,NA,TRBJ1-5,TGCGCCAGCAGCGGGGGGGCGCAGAATCAGCCCCAGCATTTT,CASSGGAQNQPQHF
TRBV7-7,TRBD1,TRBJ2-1,TGTGCCAGCAGCATCGGACAGGGGAATGAGCAGTTCTTC,CASSIGQGNEQFF
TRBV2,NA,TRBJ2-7,TGTGCCAGCAAAGGACGGGGGAAGTACGAGCAGTACTTC,CASKGRGKYEQYF
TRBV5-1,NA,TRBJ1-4,TGCGCCAGCAGCCCCTCGGGTACAACTAATGAAAAACTGTTTTTT,CASSPSGTTNEKLFF
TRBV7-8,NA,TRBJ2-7,TGTGCCAGCAGCTTAGCGCAGGGATTCGGCTTGGGGGAGCAGTACTTC,CASSLAQGFGLGEQYF
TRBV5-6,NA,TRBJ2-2,TGTGCCAGTCAGACAGGGAACACCGGGGAGCTGTTTTTT,CASQTGNTGELFF
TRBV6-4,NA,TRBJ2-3,TGTGCCAGCAGTCCGGACTACAACACAGATACGCAGTATTTT,CASSPDYNTDTQYF
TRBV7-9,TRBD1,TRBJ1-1,TGTGCCAGCAGCCGTAGGGCAGGGGGCCTGAACACTGAAGCTTTCTTT,CASSRRAGGLNTEAFF
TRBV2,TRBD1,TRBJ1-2,TGTGCCAGCAGTGAAGCCACCCTGACAGGGAACTATGGCTACACCTTC,CASSEATLTGNYGYTF
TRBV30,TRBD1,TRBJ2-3,TGTGCCTGGAGTAAGTCCCGGGACAGGGGGCCCACGAGCACAGATACGCAGTATTTT,CAWSKSRDRGPTSTDTQYF
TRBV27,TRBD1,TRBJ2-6,TGTGCCAGCGGACAGGGTGTCTCTGGGGCCAACGTCCTGACTTTC,CASGQGVSGANVLTF
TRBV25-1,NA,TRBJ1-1,TGTGCCAGCAGTGATTTGCGAGAAGCTTTCTTT,CASSDLREAFF
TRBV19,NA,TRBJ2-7,TGTGCCAGTAGTATAACGGGATCAAGTTACGAGCAGTACTTC,CASSITGSSYEQYF